This T cell receptor (beta chain) stems from a study of immune evolution from preneoplasia to lung adenocarcinoma. Study-level findings and limits: From normal lung to invasive adenocarcinoma, top clone frequencies appeared to decrease.

The CDR3 length is 11 residues. The germline V gene encodes CDR1 SNHLY and CDR2 FYNNEI. V was cut by 7 bases and J by 4 bases, with 4 bases left in between. Each case's diagnosis was confirmed by two pathologists on H&E. Profiled with immunoSEQ multiplex PCR; TCRdb holds only in-frame clones, not every one. The table records about 8,600 clones, roughly 76% of them present only once. On this clone itself: As yet, its antigen is unknown.

Sequenced material: FFPE minimally invasive lung adenocarcinoma tissue. The sequence derives from an older donor with lung adenocarcinoma. The chain combines TRBV2 with TRBJ1-4; the D is unclear. The CDR3 protein is CASTGNEKLFF. CDR3 sequence (DNA): TGTGCCAGCACGGGTAATGAAAAACTGTTTTTT.